Sequencing of this TCR beta chain was carried out in a study of blood T cell repertoires in COVID-19. CDR1 MNHEY and CDR2 SMNVEV come from the germline V gene (reference sequence). The CDR3 has 12 residues. Trimming pared 8 bases from V and 0 bases from J, leaving 7 bases between. Method: immunoSEQ multiplex PCR; TCRdb's copy keeps in-frame clones and lacks some. There are about 170,000 clones in the sample; about 80% occur only once, and 9.5% to 15% lies in the top ten. This chain joins TRBV27 and TRBJ1-1, with D unresolved. The sequence was obtained from a man between 45 and 60 years old who had recovered from COVID-19. The specimen was PBMCs or T cells enriched from blood (not recorded which). CDR3 DNA sequence: TGTGCCAGCGGACTTATGAACACTGAAGCTTTCTTT. Translating gives CASGLMNTEAFF.